The rows below give T cell receptor beta chains drawn from one sample of a study of graft-versus-host responses after intestinal transplantation. Profiling relied on immunoSEQ multiplex PCR, and the TCRdb table lists in-frame clones only, not all of them. This table holds about 110,000 clones, 85% to 95% found once. No antigens are known for them. The specimen comprised unstimulated CD8+ T cells sorted from spleen or lymph node cells, sampled before transplant. The receptor source for this set is a human donor who was the organ donor for an intestinal transplant. Each CDR3 is given with its conserved first and last residue. D genes are given only for firm matches. The size entry is marked missing in some rows and otherwise reads once, few, many or a size class.

size | J | V | D | CDR3 | DNA
NA | TRBJ1-2 | TRBV19 | NA | CASSIGLNYGYTF | TGTGCCAGTAGTATCGGACTCAACTATGGCTACACCTTC
NA | TRBJ1-1 | TRBV29-1 | TRBD1 | CSARDSLNTEAFF | TGCAGCGCCCGGGACAGCTTGAACACTGAAGCTTTCTTT
NA | TRBJ2-5 | TRBV28 | NA | CASRDVGVIGETQYF | TGTGCCAGCAGAGATGTCGGGGTTATCGGGGAGACCCAGTACTTC
NA | TRBJ2-1 | TRBV6-5 | TRBD2 | CASSSSREGREQFF | TGTGCCAGCAGTTCGTCGCGGGAGGGAAGAGAGCAGTTCTTC
few | TRBJ1-1 | TRBV25-1 | NA | CASSRSQGTFF | TGTGCCAGCAGTAGGAGTCAGGGGACTTTCTTT
once | TRBJ1-5 | TRBV6-1 | NA | CASNRVSQPQHF | TGTGCCAGCAACAGGGTGTCTCAGCCCCAGCATTTT
NA | TRBJ2-7 | TRBV6-6 | TRBD2 | CASSYSDSGRTEQYF | TGTGCCAGCAGTTACTCTGATAGCGGGAGGACCGAGCAGTACTTC
NA | TRBJ2-7 | TRBV11-2 | NA | CASSPSTDSYEQYF | TGTGCCAGCAGCCCGTCGACGGATTCCTACGAGCAGTACTTC
NA | TRBJ2-4 | TRBV4-1 | NA | CASSPGTAKNIQYF | TGCGCCAGCAGCCCCGGGACAGCCAAAAACATTCAGTACTTC
NA | TRBJ1-1 | TRBV7-4 | NA | CASSADVVNTEAFF | TGTGCCAGCAGCGCGGACGTCGTGAACACTGAAGCTTTCTTT
NA | TRBJ2-1 | TRBV5-1 | NA | CASSRGTVVYNEQFF | TGCGCCAGCAGCCGGGGGACAGTAGTATACAATGAGCAGTTCTTC
NA | TRBJ1-6 | TRBV5-7 | NA | CASSLVPGGNSPLHF | TGTGCCAGCAGCTTGGTTCCGGGGGGCAATTCACCCCTCCACTTT
NA | TRBJ1-1 | TRBV7-8 | NA | CASSDRDGLNTEAFF | TGTGCCAGCAGCGATAGGGACGGACTGAACACTGAAGCTTTCTTT
NA | TRBJ2-1 | TRBV21-1 | NA | CASSNRFATGVNEQFF | TGTGCCAGCAGCAACCGTTTCGCGACAGGGGTCAATGAGCAGTTCTTC
NA | TRBJ2-1 | TRBV11-2 | TRBD1 | CASSWGQGNEQFF | TGTGCCAGCAGCTGGGGACAGGGCAATGAGCAGTTCTTC
NA | TRBJ1-2 | TRBV29-1 | TRBD1 | CSVEVTTTSGQGAGDYGYTF | TGCAGCGTTGAAGTCACCACTACCTCTGGGCAGGGGGCCGGCGACTATGGCTACACCTTC
once | TRBJ2-1 | TRBV9 | NA | CASSAPYRIEQFF | TGTGCCAGCAGCGCCCCTTATAGAATTGAGCAGTTCTTC
NA | TRBJ2-1 | TRBV10-2 | NA | CASSGSGPSYNEQFF | TGCGCCAGCAGTGGTAGCGGCCCCTCCTACAATGAGCAGTTCTTC
NA | TRBJ2-4 | TRBV7-9 | TRBD1 | CASSPPDRHGDIQYF | TGTGCCAGCAGTCCTCCGGACAGGCACGGAGACATTCAGTACTTC
NA | TRBJ2-1 | TRBV6-5 | TRBD1 | CATAWTGGDEQFF | TGTGCCACCGCCTGGACAGGGGGAGATGAGCAGTTCTTC
NA | TRBJ2-7 | TRBV5-6 | NA | CASSPRGGSSYEQYF | TGTGCCAGCAGCCCCCGAGGGGGATCTTCCTACGAGCAGTACTTC
NA | TRBJ2-1 | TRBV11-2 | NA | CASSFGLSSYNEQFF | TGTGCCAGCAGCTTTGGACTGAGCTCCTACAATGAGCAGTTCTTC
NA | TRBJ2-2 | TRBV4-3 | NA | CASSQDEGVTGELFF | TGCGCCAGCAGCCAAGATGAGGGGGTCACCGGGGAGCTGTTTTTT
once | TRBJ1-2 | TRBV2 | NA | CASSEVYMYNYGYTF | TGTGCCAGCAGTGAAGTTTACATGTATAACTATGGCTACACCTTC
NA | TRBJ2-4 | TRBV4-1 | NA | CASSQATEGYQNIQYF | TGCGCCAGCAGCCAGGCGACAGAGGGGTACCAAAACATTCAGTACTTC
NA | TRBJ1-2 | TRBV19 | TRBD1 | CASSPTTGNYGYTF | TGTGCCAGTAGTCCAACGACAGGGAACTATGGCTACACCTTC
once | TRBJ2-7 | TRBV7-6 | NA | CASSLVGGAYEQYF | TGTGCCAGCAGCTTAGTTGGCGGTGCCTACGAGCAGTACTTC
NA | TRBJ1-1 | TRBV7-9 | NA | CASSLLGTATEAFF | TGTGCCAGCAGTTTACTCGGGACTGCGACTGAAGCTTTCTTT
NA | TRBJ2-7 | TRBV9 | NA | CASSYDGQGYEQYF | TGTGCCAGCAGCTACGACGGGCAGGGCTACGAGCAGTACTTC
NA | TRBJ2-1 | TRBV6-5 | NA | CASSWDFFTTNEQFF | TGTGCCAGCAGTTGGGACTTCTTTACCACCAATGAGCAGTTCTTC
NA | TRBJ2-1 | TRBV29-1 | NA | CSAESGLSYNEQFF | TGCAGCGCGGAAAGCGGGCTTTCCTACAATGAGCAGTTCTTC
NA | TRBJ2-6 | TRBV10-3 | NA | CAITEEGTSGANVLTF | TGTGCCATCACCGAGGAAGGAACATCTGGGGCCAACGTCCTGACTTTC
NA | TRBJ2-2 | TRBV13 | NA | CASSLNTGELFF | TGTGCCAGCAGCTTAAACACCGGGGAGCTGTTTTTT
NA | TRBJ1-2 | TRBV4-3 | NA | CASSQDRFYGYTF | TGCGCCAGCAGCCAAGACAGGTTCTATGGCTACACCTTC
NA | TRBJ1-1 | TRBV19 | NA | CASSIDNSAYTEAFF | TGTGCCAGTAGTATAGATAATTCGGCGTACACTGAAGCTTTCTTT
NA | TRBJ2-7 | TRBV30 | TRBD2 | CAWRPGTTNYEQYF | TGTGCCTGGAGGCCAGGGACTACCAACTACGAGCAGTACTTC
few | TRBJ2-7 | TRBV6-5 | NA | CASNMGGADEQYF | TGTGCCAGCAATATGGGGGGGGCCGACGAGCAGTACTTC
NA | TRBJ1-5 | TRBV6-6 | NA | CASSYSKTNQPQHF | TGTGCCAGCAGTTACTCGAAGACGAATCAGCCCCAGCATTTT
NA | TRBJ2-3 | TRBV5-5 | NA | CASSPMTGTDTQYF | TGTGCCAGCAGCCCAATGACAGGCACAGATACGCAGTATTTT
NA | TRBJ2-3 | TRBV27 | NA | CASSLLGTADTQYF | TGTGCCAGCAGTTTATTAGGAACAGCAGATACGCAGTATTTT
NA | TRBJ2-2 | TRBV5-4 | TRBD1 | CASSLSSVSDRANTGELFF | TGTGCCAGCAGCTTGAGTTCTGTTTCGGACAGGGCGAACACCGGGGAGCTGTTTTTT
once | TRBJ1-2 | TRBV9 | NA | CASSPRGAFYYGYTF | TGTGCCAGCAGCCCCCGGGGGGCCTTTTACTATGGCTACACCTTC
once | TRBJ2-7 | TRBV9 | NA | CASSVEGNPYEQYF | TGTGCCAGCAGCGTAGAGGGAAACCCCTACGAGCAGTACTTC
NA | TRBJ1-2 | TRBV30 | NA | CACEGGGNYGYTF | TGTGCTTGTGAAGGGGGGGGAAACTATGGCTACACCTTC